This TCR beta chain was sequenced for a study of blood T cell repertoires in COVID-19. Assay used: immunoSEQ multiplex PCR; TCRdb lists only in-frame clones, some missing. The table includes approximately 390,000 clones, just under 90% detected once. Recovery meant two consecutive negative NP/OP PCR tests, professional clearance, or resolved symptoms. CDR1 is LNHDA and CDR2 is SQIVND in the germline V gene (reference sequence). J gave up 8 bases and V 5 bases, and 13 bases lay outside the gene matches. There are 15 residues in the CDR3. The chain is built from TRBV19 and TRBJ1-1; 8 positions match TRBD1. Sequencing input: PBMCs or T cells enriched from blood (not recorded which). This TCR derives from a woman aged 45 to 65 who had recovered from COVID-19. The CDR3 nucleotides are TGTGCCAGTAGTCCGACAGGGGCCGCATTCAAGGAAGCTTTCTTT. It is translated as CASSPTGAAFKEAFF. The full variable domain, its missing parts supplied by reference TRBV19 and TRBJ1-1, is DGGITQSPKYLFRKEGQNVTLSCEQNLNHDAMYWYRQDPGQGLRLIYYSQIVNDFQKGDIAEGYSVSREKKESFPLTVTSAQKNPTAFYLCASSPTGAAFKEAFFGQGTRLTVV.